The rows below give T cell receptor beta chains drawn from one sample of a study of cytomegalovirus exposure and HLA in healthy donors. Here immunoSEQ multiplex PCR was the method, and the copy in TCRdb shows in-frame clones only, minus some. Found here are 150,000 to 200,000 clones, around 78% of them singletons; the top ten hold approximately 14%. The sample was PBMCs. The receptors stem from a woman aged 25-40 years in good health and CMV-seropositive. Each CDR3 is given with its conserved first and last residue. The D gene is left open where the match is weak. Where a row states a size, it is once, few, many or the class of an expanded clone; other rows omit it.

TRBD1 NA TRBJ2-1 TRBV2 TGTGCCAGCAGTCCCGCTCTTCCGGGACAGGAGTACAATGAGCAGTTCTTC CASSPALPGQEYNEQFF
TRBD2 NA TRBJ2-7 TRBV2 TGTGCCAGCAGGGGGGGGACCTACGAGCAGTACTTC CASRGGTYEQYF
TRBD1 NA TRBJ1-3 TRBV19 TGTGCCAGCCAGGGGGCGCCCGGAAACACCATATATTTT CASQGAPGNTIYF
NA NA TRBJ1-1 TRBV5-4 TGTGCCAGCAGCTTGGCCCCTAACACTGAAGCTTTCTTT CASSLAPNTEAFF
NA NA TRBJ1-2 TRBV19 TGTGCCAGTAGTTTCCTAAGCGACAGGACCTATGGCTACACCTTC CASSFLSDRTYGYTF
NA NA TRBJ2-3 TRBV30 TGTGCCTGGACCGACAGTGGGCAGTTCACAGATACGCAGTATTTT CAWTDSGQFTDTQYF
NA NA TRBJ1-1 TRBV7-2 TGTGCCAGCAGCCTCTCAACTCAGGGGAACGCTGAAGCTTTCTTT CASSLSTQGNAEAFF
TRBD1 NA TRBJ2-3 TRBV29-1 TGCAGCGTTGGGGCAGGGGGCGCCGGGGATACGCAGTATTTT CSVGAGGAGDTQYF
NA NA TRBJ2-7 TRBV5-6 TGTGCCAGCAGCTTGGCCGGGGGATCCTACGAGCAGTACTTC CASSLAGGSYEQYF
NA NA TRBJ1-2 TRBV5-1 TGCGCCAGCAGCTTGGATCAGGATAACTATGGCTACACCTTC CASSLDQDNYGYTF
NA NA TRBJ2-2 TRBV28 TGTGCCAGCAGTTTAGGACTGAACACCGGGGAGCTGTTTTTT CASSLGLNTGELFF
NA NA TRBJ2-3 TRBV19 TGTGCCAGCCAGGGTAGAGCAGATACGCAGTATTTT CASQGRADTQYF
NA NA TRBJ2-7 TRBV4-3 TGCGCCAGCAGCCAAGAGTGGACTTCCTACGAGCAGTACTTC CASSQEWTSYEQYF
TRBD2 NA TRBJ2-1 TRBV9 TGTGCCAGCAGCGCTGGGACCTTAGCGGGGGGTGAGCAGTTCTTC CASSAGTLAGGEQFF
TRBD1 few TRBJ1-1 TRBV5-1 TGCGCCAGCAGCGAACGACAGGGGATGGAGATGAACACTGAAGCTTTCTTT CASSERQGMEMNTEAFF
NA NA TRBJ2-7 TRBV13 TGTGCCAGCAGCCCCAGGAAACAGGTGCTCTACGAGCAGTACTTC CASSPRKQVLYEQYF
NA few TRBJ2-3 TRBV27 TGTGCCAGCAGTTTAAGTCGTTGGTCCCGAATGCGGCGGCGTAGCACAGATACGCAGTATTTT CASSLSRWSRMRRRSTDTQYF
TRBD1 NA TRBJ1-2 TRBV6-4 TGTGCCAGCAAAGAAGGGACAGGGTCTCCTCTATGGGGCTACACCTTC CASKEGTGSPLWGYTF
NA NA TRBJ2-7 TRBV14 TGTGCCAGCAGTCCGAACAGGTTCCCAACCTACGAGCAGTACTTC CASSPNRFPTYEQYF
NA few TRBJ2-7 TRBV28 TGTGCCAGCAGTTTATCAGGACAGCAAAATGAGTACGAGCAGTACTTC CASSLSGQQNEYEQYF
TRBD1 NA TRBJ2-3 TRBV7-3 TGTGCCAGCAGCTTAATGGGGACAGGGTCTCACACAGATACGCAGTATTTT CASSLMGTGSHTDTQYF
TRBD2 few TRBJ2-2 TRBV29-1 TGCAGCGTTGAAACTAGCGGGGGGATTACCGGGGAGCTGTTTTTT CSVETSGGITGELFF
NA NA TRBJ1-2 TRBV6-1 TGTGCCAGCCTAAAGAATAACTATGGCTACACCTTC CASLKNNYGYTF
TRBD2 NA TRBJ2-7 TRBV7-2 TGTGCCAGCAGCCCCCGGACTAGCGGGAGGGCGTACGAGCAGTACTTC CASSPRTSGRAYEQYF
TRBD2 NA TRBJ2-3 TRBV5-4 TGTGCCAGCAGCTCAACTAGCGGGAGTTTGGATACGCAGTATTTT CASSSTSGSLDTQYF
TRBD1 NA TRBJ1-4 TRBV4-1 TGCGCCAGCAGCCAAGAATCGGCCGGGACAGCCTCAACTAATGAAAAACTGTTTTTT CASSQESAGTASTNEKLFF
NA few TRBJ1-2 TRBV6-5 TGTGCCAGCAGTTTTGGACAGATTGATGGCTACACCTTC CASSFGQIDGYTF
TRBD1 NA TRBJ1-6 TRBV7-2 TGTGCCAGCAGCTCACAGGGGGCAGCCTATAATTCACCCCTCCACTTT CASSSQGAAYNSPLHF
NA NA TRBJ2-1 TRBV9 TGTGCCAGCAGCGTAATGGGAGTTAGCTCCTACAATGAGCAGTTCTTC CASSVMGVSSYNEQFF
TRBD2 NA TRBJ2-1 TRBV9 TGTGCCAGCAGCGAGACTAGCGGGTCTTACTCCAATGAGCAGTTCTTC CASSETSGSYSNEQFF
TRBD2 NA TRBJ2-7 TRBV7-8 TGTGCCAGCAGCTTTACTTTGGGGGGGGCCTACGAGCAGTACTTC CASSFTLGGAYEQYF
NA few TRBJ1-1 TRBV16 TGTGCCAGCAGCACAGAGATATTAATGAACACTGAAGCTTTCTTT CASSTEILMNTEAFF
TRBD1 few TRBJ1-3 TRBV19 TGTGCCAGTAGAGACGACAGGGTGACTGGAAACACCATATATTTT CASRDDRVTGNTIYF
TRBD1 NA TRBJ2-7 TRBV9 TGTGCCAGCAGCGCTTTTGGGACAGGAGCCTACGAGCAGTACTTC CASSAFGTGAYEQYF
TRBD1 NA TRBJ1-6 TRBV6-1 TGTGCCAGCACCCATACAGGGGTCAATTCACCCCTCCACTTT CASTHTGVNSPLHF
NA NA TRBJ2-3 TRBV28 TGTGCCAGCAGTTTATATGGCAGAAGCACAGATACGCAGTATTTT CASSLYGRSTDTQYF
TRBD1 once TRBJ2-7 TRBV27 TGTGCCAGCAGTATCATGACAGGGTACTACGAGCAGTACTTC CASSIMTGYYEQYF
NA NA TRBJ1-1 TRBV13 TGTGCCAGCAGCTTAAATACGGGATCCGACCTTGAAGCTTTCTTT CASSLNTGSDLEAFF
TRBD1 NA TRBJ1-1 TRBV7-9 TGTGCCAGCAGCTCGCCGGGACAGGGCCAAGCTTTCTTT CASSSPGQGQAFF
TRBD1 NA TRBJ2-6 TRBV13 TGTGCCAGCAGCGCAGACAGGGCCGGGGCCAACGTCCTGACTTTC CASSADRAGANVLTF
NA NA TRBJ2-2 TRBV7-9 TGTGCCAGCAGCTTAGTGCGAGGGCCATTGACCGGGGAGCTGTTTTTT CASSLVRGPLTGELFF
NA NA TRBJ1-6 TRBV7-2 TGTGCCAGCAGCCCCACATCCGATAATCCCCTCCACTTT CASSPTSDNPLHF
TRBD1 NA TRBJ1-6 TRBV30 TGTGCCTGGAGGATTGAGGACAGGGGAGTAGGCTCCTATAATTCACCCCTCCACTTT CAWRIEDRGVGSYNSPLHF
TRBD2 NA TRBJ2-3 TRBV28 TGTGCCAGCAGACCCGGGACTAGCGGGAGAATAGATACGCAGTATTTT CASRPGTSGRIDTQYF
NA NA TRBJ2-2 TRBV15 TGTGCCACCAGCAGAGATCTAAGTAGGACAGCCACCGGGGAGCTGTTTTTT CATSRDLSRTATGELFF
TRBD2 NA TRBJ2-1 TRBV5-1 TGCGCCAGCAGCCTGGCTAGCGGGGGGTCTGAGCAGTTCTTC CASSLASGGSEQFF
TRBD1 NA TRBJ1-1 TRBV28 TGTGCCAGCAGTTTAACAGGGGGAACAGAAGCTTTCTTT CASSLTGGTEAFF
NA NA TRBJ1-1 TRBV30 TGTGCCTGGAGTGTAAGGTGGGGTCAGGCGGGCACTGAAGCTTTCTTT CAWSVRWGQAGTEAFF
TRBD1 NA TRBJ1-3 TRBV9 TGTGCCAGCAGCGTAGACACAGGGGGAGGAAACACCATATATTTT CASSVDTGGGNTIYF
TRBD1 NA TRBJ2-4 TRBV5-8 TGTGCCAGCAGCACCGGACAGGGAGACATTCAGTACTTC CASSTGQGDIQYF
TRBD1 NA TRBJ1-5 TRBV28 TGTGCCAGCAGGTCCGGGACAGGACTAAGGAGCAATCAGCCCCAGCATTTT CASRSGTGLRSNQPQHF
TRBD2 few TRBJ2-5 TRBV11-3 TGTGCCAGCAGCTTTAGCGGGAGGCGGGAGACCCAGTACTTC CASSFSGRRETQYF
TRBD2 NA TRBJ2-5 TRBV30 TGTGCCTGGAGTTCCGGGACTAGCGGGAGGGGGGGAAAGACCCAGTACTTC CAWSSGTSGRGGKTQYF
NA NA TRBJ1-2 TRBV5-1 TGCGCCAGCAGCTTGGCCCAGACGGGGGATGGCTACACCTTC CASSLAQTGDGYTF
TRBD1 NA TRBJ2-2 TRBV7-9 TGTGCCAGCAGGCCAGGGGGCGGAGGCACCGGGGAGCTGTTTTTT CASRPGGGGTGELFF
NA few TRBJ2-3 TRBV19 TGTGCCAGTACCTATGGTCCAGACAGCCCGACGCAGTATTTT CASTYGPDSPTQYF
NA NA TRBJ1-3 TRBV7-7 TGTGCTAGCAGCTTAGGTTCGCGCGGATCTGGAAACACCATATATTTT CASSLGSRGSGNTIYF
NA NA TRBJ1-6 TRBV9 TGTGCCAGCAGCTCACAGGGCCGGAGCTCCTATAATTCACCCCTCCACTTT CASSSQGRSSYNSPLHF
NA NA TRBJ2-2 TRBV4-3 TGCGCCAGCAGCCAAGAACGCGCTGGGGAGCTGTTTTTT CASSQERAGELFF
TRBD2 NA TRBJ2-1 TRBV28 TGTGCCAGCATCGGAGCGGGGGGGCGGAATGAGCAGTTCTTC CASIGAGGRNEQFF